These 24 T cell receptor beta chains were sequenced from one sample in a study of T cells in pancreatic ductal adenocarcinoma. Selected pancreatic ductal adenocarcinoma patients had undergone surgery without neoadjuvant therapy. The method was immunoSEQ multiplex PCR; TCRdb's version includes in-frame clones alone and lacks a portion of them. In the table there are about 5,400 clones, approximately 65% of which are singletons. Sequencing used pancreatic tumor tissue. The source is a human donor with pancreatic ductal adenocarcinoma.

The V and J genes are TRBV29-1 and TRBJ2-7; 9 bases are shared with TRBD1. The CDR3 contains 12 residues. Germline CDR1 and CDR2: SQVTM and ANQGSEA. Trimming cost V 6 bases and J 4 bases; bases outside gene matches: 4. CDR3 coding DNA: TGCAGCGTGGGGACAGGGAAATACGAGCAGTACTTC. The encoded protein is CSVGTGKYEQYF.

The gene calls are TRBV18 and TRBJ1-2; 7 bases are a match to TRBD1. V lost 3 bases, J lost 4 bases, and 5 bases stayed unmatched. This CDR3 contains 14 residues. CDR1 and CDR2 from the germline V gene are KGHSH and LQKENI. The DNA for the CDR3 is TGTGCCAGCTCACCGCTACAGGGGACCTATGGCTACACCTTC. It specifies CASSPLQGTYGYTF. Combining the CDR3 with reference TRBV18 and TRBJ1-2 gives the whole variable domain NAGVMQNPRHLVRRRGQEARLRCSPMKGHSHVYWYRQLPEEGLKFMVYLQKENIIDESGMPKERFSAEFPKEGPSILRIQQVVRGDSAAYFCASSPLQGTYGYTFGSGTRLTVV.

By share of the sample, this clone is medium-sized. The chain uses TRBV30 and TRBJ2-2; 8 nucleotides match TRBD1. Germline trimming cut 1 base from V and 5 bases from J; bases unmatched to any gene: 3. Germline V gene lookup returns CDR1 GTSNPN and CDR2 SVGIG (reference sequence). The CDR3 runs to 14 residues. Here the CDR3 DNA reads TGTGCCTGGAGTGCAGGGGGCGTGACCGGGGAGCTGTTTTTT. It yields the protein CAWSAGGVTGELFF.

The CDR3 region is CAWRGDRGHQPQHF. The CDR3 nucleotides read TGTGCCTGGAGAGGGGACAGGGGACATCAGCCCCAGCATTTT. This chain links TRBV30 with TRBJ1-5; TRBD1 matches 10 bases. CDR1 is GTSNPN and CDR2 is SVGIG in the germline V gene (reference sequence). The CDR3 covers 14 residues. V was pared by 3 bases and J by 5 bases, with 4 bases of the junction left unmatched.

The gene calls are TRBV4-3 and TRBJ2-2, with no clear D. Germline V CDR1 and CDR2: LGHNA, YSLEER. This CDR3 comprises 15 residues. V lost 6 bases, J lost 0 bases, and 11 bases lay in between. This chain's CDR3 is CASRYSVTNTGELFF. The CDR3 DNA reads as TGCGCCAGCAGATACAGTGTAACGAACACCGGGGAGCTGTTTTTT.

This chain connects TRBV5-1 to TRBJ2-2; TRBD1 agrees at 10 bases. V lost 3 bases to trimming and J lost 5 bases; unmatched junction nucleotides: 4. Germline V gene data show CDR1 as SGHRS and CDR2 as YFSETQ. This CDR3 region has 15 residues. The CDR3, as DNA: TGCGCCAGCAGCTCAGACAGGGGGCAAACCGGGGAGCTGTTTTTT. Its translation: CASSSDRGQTGELFF.

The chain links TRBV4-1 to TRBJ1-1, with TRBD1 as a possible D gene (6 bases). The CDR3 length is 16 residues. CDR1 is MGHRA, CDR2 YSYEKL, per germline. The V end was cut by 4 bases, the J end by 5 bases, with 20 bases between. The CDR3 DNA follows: TGCGCCAGCAGCCTATCTCGAAAACAGGGACGGACTGAAGCTTTCTTT. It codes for CASSLSRKQGRTEAFF.

The DNA of the CDR3 is TGTGCCAGTAGTATGACTAGCGGGGTGGCCTACGAGCAGTACTTC. Its protein is CASSMTSGVAYEQYF. The genes are TRBV19 and TRBJ2-7, with 11 bases aligning to TRBD2. The trim removed 3 bases at V and 2 bases at J, leaving 3 bases unmatched. Germline assignment: CDR1 LNHDA and CDR2 SQIVND (reference sequence). CDR3 length equals 15 residues.

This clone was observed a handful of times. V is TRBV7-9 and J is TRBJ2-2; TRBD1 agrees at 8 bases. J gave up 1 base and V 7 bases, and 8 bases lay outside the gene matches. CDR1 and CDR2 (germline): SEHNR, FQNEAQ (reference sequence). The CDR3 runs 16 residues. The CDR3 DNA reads TGTGCCAGCAACTCTCACGGGACAGGGAACACCGGGGAGCTGTTTTTT. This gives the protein CASNSHGTGNTGELFF.

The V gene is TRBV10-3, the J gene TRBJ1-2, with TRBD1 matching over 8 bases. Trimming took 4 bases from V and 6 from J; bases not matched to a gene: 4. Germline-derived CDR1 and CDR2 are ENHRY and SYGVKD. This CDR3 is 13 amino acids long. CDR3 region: CAISGTGKDGYTF. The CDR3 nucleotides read TGTGCCATCAGTGGGACAGGGAAAGATGGCTACACCTTC.

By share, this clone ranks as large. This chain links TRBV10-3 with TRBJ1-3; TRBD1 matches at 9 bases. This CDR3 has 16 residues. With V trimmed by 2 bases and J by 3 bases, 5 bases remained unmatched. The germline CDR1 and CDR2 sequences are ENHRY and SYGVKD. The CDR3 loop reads CAISEPDRGGGNTIYF. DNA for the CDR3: TGTGCCATCAGTGAGCCGGACAGGGGAGGTGGAAACACCATATATTTT.

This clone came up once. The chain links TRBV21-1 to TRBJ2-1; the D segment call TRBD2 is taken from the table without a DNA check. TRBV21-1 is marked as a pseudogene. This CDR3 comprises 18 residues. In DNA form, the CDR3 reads TGTGCCAGCAGCCAATACTCTCTACCGGCGGGGGGCCGATGTGAGCAGTTCTTC. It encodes CASSQYSLPAGGRCEQFF.

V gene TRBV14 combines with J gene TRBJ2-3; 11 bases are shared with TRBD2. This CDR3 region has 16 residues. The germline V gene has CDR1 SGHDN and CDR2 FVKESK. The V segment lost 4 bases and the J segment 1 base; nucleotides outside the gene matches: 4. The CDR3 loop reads CASSPLTSGGTDTQYF. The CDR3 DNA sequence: TGTGCCAGCAGCCCCCTGACTAGCGGGGGCACAGATACGCAGTATTTT.

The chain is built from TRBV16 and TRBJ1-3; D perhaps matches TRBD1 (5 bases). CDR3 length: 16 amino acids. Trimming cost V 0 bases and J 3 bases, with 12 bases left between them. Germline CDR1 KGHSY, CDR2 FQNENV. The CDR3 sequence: CASSQSTGELGNTIYF. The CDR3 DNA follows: TGTGCCAGCAGCCAATCTACAGGAGAACTTGGAAACACCATATATTTT.

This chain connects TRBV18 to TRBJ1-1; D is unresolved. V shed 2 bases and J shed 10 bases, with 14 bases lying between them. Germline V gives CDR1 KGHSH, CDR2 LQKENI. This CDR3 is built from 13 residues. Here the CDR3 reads CASSPLQEAAAFF. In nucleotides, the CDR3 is TGTGCCAGCTCACCATTGCAGGAAGCCGCAGCTTTCTTT.

The CDR3 spells CASSQSIRKEDEKLFF. DNA for the CDR3: TGTGCCAGCAGCCAGTCGATACGAAAAGAGGATGAAAAACTGTTTTTT. The chain links TRBV4-2 to TRBJ1-4, with D unclear. Germline V CDR1 and CDR2: LGHNA, YNFKEQ. This CDR3 is built from 16 residues. The ends were cut back, 3 bases at V and 6 bases at J, with 17 bases in the middle.

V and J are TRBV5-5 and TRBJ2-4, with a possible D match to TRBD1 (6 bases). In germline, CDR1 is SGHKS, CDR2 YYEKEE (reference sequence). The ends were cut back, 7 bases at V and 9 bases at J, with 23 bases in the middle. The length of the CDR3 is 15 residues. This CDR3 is CASRPTTGGFGIQYF. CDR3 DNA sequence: TGTGCCAGCCGACCAACGACAGGAGGATTTGGCATTCAGTACTTC.

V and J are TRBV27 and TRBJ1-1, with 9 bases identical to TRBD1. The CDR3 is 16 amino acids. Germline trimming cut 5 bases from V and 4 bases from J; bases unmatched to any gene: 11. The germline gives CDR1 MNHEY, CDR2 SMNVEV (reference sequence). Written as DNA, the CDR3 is TGTGCCAGCAGTGACGGGAGAGACAGGGGGGGCACTGAAGCTTTCTTT. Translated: CASSDGRDRGGTEAFF.

The CDR3 DNA is TGTGCCAGCAGCTTCCAACAGGGATACACAGATACGCAGTATTTT. It specifies CASSFQQGYTDTQYF. The chain couples TRBV11-3 to TRBJ2-3, with a possible D match to TRBD1 (6 bases). V was shortened by 3 bases and J by 2 bases, with 12 bases between the two germline ends. Germline values: CDR1 SGHNT, CDR2 YENEEA. The CDR3 is made up of 15 amino acids.

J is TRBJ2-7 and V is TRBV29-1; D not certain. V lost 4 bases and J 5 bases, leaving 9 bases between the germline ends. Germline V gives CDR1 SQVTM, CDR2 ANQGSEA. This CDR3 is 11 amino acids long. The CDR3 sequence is CSVAGLHEQYF. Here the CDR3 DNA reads TGCAGCGTTGCTGGGCTGCACGAGCAGTACTTC.

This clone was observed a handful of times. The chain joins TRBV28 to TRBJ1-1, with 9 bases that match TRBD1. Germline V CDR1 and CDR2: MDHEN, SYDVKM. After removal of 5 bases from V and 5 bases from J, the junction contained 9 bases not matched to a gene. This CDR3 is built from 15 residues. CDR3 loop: CASSRGDRVSTEAFF. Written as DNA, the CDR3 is TGTGCCAGCAGTCGAGGGGACAGGGTGTCGACTGAAGCTTTCTTT.

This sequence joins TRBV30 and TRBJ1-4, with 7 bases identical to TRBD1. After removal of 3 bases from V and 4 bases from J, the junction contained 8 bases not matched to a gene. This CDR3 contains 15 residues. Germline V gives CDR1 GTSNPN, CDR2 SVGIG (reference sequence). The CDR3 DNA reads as TGTGCCTGGAGCGATTGGGACAGAAATAATGAAAAACTGTTTTTT. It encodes CAWSDWDRNNEKLFF.

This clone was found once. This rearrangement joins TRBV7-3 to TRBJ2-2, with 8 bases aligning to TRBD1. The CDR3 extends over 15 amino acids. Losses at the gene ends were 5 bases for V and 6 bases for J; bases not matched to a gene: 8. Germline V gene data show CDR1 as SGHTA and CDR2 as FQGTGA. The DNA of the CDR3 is TGTGCCAGCAGCGTTTCCCAGGGGGCAGCCGGGGAGCTGTTTTTT. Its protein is CASSVSQGAAGELFF. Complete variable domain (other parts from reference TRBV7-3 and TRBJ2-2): GAGVSQTPSNKVTEKGKYVELRCDPISGHTALYWYRQSLGQGPEFLIYFQGTGAADDSGLPNDRFFAVRPEGSVSTLKIQRTERGDSAVYLCASSVSQGAAGELFFGEGSRLTVL.

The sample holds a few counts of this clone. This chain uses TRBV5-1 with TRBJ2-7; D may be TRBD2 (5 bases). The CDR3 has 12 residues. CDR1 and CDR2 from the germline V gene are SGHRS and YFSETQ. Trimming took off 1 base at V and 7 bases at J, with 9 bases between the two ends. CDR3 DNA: TGCGCCAGCAGCTTGAGGACGGGAGAGCAGTACTTC. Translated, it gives CASSLRTGEQYF.